This T cell receptor (beta chain) appears in the sequencing data of a study of blood T cell repertoires in COVID-19. About the study: Sample material is recorded as cDNA or gDNA derived from T cells, B-cell-depleted T cells, or PBMCs.

Clones were read by immunoSEQ multiplex PCR, and TCRdb kept only the in-frame ones, dropping some. The data contain about 490,000 clones, around 85% of them seen just once; the ten biggest clones take up approximately 3.2%. Trimming left V 0 bases short and J 0 bases short, with 8 bases between. Germline lookup yields CDR1 SEHNR and CDR2 FQNEAQ (reference sequence). The CDR3 extends over 15 amino acids. The sample taken for sequencing was peripheral blood. The receptor comes from a human donor in a cohort sampled during active COVID-19. The chain joins TRBV7-9 to TRBJ1-1; D gene unclear. The CDR3 bases are TGTGCCAGCAGCTTAGCGAAAGACATGAACACTGAAGCTTTCTTT. Its translation is CASSLAKDMNTEAFF.